This TCR beta chain came from a study of response to subunit inactivated influenza vaccine. TCRdb called the RT-PCR reads again in MiXCR, with one record for every CDR3 protein. Among 500,000 to 650,000 distinct CDR3 sequences listed, about 8% were seen once. V dropped 3 bases and J dropped 6 bases, with 10 bases sitting between them. The germline V gene encodes CDR1 MDHEN and CDR2 SYDVKM. The CDR3 loop spans 13 amino acids. This clonotype has a count of ten or more. The receptor was isolated from a man between 45 and 75 years old who received an inactivated influenza vaccine. The rearrangement links TRBV28 to TRBJ2-3, with D perhaps matching TRBD1 (5 bases). The sample here was PBMCs from blood, taken about 24 months after vaccination. CDR3 residues: CASSFSGRDTQYF. For the CDR3, the DNA is TGTGCCAGCAGTTTTTCAGGGCGGGATACGCAGTATTTT. The full variable domain, its missing parts supplied by reference TRBV28 and TRBJ2-3, is DVKVTQSSRYLVKRTGEKVFLECVQDMDHENMFWYRQDPGLGLRLIYFSYDVKMKEKGDIPEGYSVSREKKERFSLILESASTNQTSMYLCASSFSGRDTQYFGPGTRLTVL.